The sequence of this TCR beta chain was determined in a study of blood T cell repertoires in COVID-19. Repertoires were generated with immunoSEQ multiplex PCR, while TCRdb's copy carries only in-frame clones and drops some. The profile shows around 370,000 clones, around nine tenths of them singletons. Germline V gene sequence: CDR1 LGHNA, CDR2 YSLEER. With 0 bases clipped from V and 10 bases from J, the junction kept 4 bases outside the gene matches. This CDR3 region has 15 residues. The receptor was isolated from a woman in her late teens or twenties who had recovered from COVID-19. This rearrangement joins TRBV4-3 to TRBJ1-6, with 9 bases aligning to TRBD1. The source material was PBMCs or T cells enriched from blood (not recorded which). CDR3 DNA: TGCGCCAGCAGCCAAGAATGGGACAGGGCATCACCCCTCCACTTT. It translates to CASSQEWDRASPLHF.